These 19 T cell receptor beta chains came from one sample sequenced in a study of blood T cell repertoires in COVID-19. Sequencing used immunoSEQ multiplex PCR; TCRdb keeps in-frame clones, though not all of them. The data contain approximately 300,000 clones, about 83% of them singletons. Sequences were obtained from peripheral blood. The source is a woman aged 45-59 years with acute or convalescent COVID-19.

The chain is built from TRBV7-9 and TRBJ2-3, with 9 bases lining up with TRBD1. Trimming removed 7 bases from V and 1 base from J; junction bases left unmatched: 0. The CDR3 is 13 residues long. Germline V CDR1 and CDR2: SEHNR, FQNEAQ (reference sequence). DNA of the CDR3: TGTGCCAGCAACAGGGGGCGCACAGATACGCAGTATTTT. Residues: CASNRGRTDTQYF.

The V call is TRBV4-3, the J call TRBJ1-2; TRBD1 agrees at 7 bases. The CDR3 runs 15 residues. V dropped 0 bases and J dropped 3; count of bases not matched to a gene: 4. In germline, CDR1 is LGHNA, CDR2 YSLEER. CDR3 in amino acids: CASSQERGQHYGYTF. CDR3 nucleotides: TGCGCCAGCAGCCAAGAGCGGGGACAGCACTATGGCTACACCTTC.

The chain combines TRBV6-2 or TRBV6-3 with TRBJ1-2; no clear D. The V and J ends lost 0 bases and 3 bases respectively, with 8 bases between them. Germline lookup yields CDR1 MNHEY and CDR2 SVGEGT. The CDR3 loop spans 14 amino acids. This CDR3 reads CASSYSGGHYGYTF. As DNA, the CDR3 is TGTGCCAGCAGTTACTCGGGAGGACACTATGGCTACACCTTC.

The J gene is TRBJ1-4, the V gene TRBV28; 10 nucleotides agree with TRBD1. Germline V CDR1 and CDR2: MDHEN, SYDVKM. This CDR3 has 15 amino acids. J gave up 5 bases and V 2 bases, and 2 bases lay outside the gene matches. CDR3 sequence reads: CASSLGQGGNEKLFF. In DNA, the CDR3 is TGTGCCAGCAGTTTAGGACAGGGGGGAAATGAAAAACTGTTTTTT.

The chain uses TRBV7-9 and TRBJ2-6; 7 bases align to TRBD1. The CDR3 is made up of 15 amino acids. CDR1 and CDR2 from the germline V gene are SEHNR and FQNEAQ (reference sequence). V trimming: 2 bases; J trimming: 2 bases; junction bases outside the gene matches: 0. DNA for the CDR3: TGTGCCAGCAGCTTAAGGGGGCCTGGGGCCAACGTCCTGACTTTC. It encodes CASSLRGPGANVLTF.

This chain uses TRBV11-2 with TRBJ1-6; TRBD1 is a possible D gene (5 bases). Germline CDR1 reads SGHAT; CDR2 reads FQNNGV. V was cut by 1 base and J by 6 bases, with 10 bases left in between. The CDR3 totals 15 residues. The CDR3: CASSLVGRVNSPLHF. The CDR3 DNA reads as TGTGCCAGCAGCTTAGTCGGCAGGGTTAATTCACCCCTCCACTTT. Complete variable domain (other parts from reference TRBV11-2 and TRBJ1-6): EAGVAQSPRYKIIEKRQSVAFWCNPISGHATLYWYQQILGQGPKLLIQFQNNGVVDDSQLPKDRFSAERLKGVDSTLKIQPAKLEDSAVYLCASSLVGRVNSPLHFGNGTRLTVT.

This CDR3 is CASSYGGKGETQYF. In DNA, the CDR3 is TGTGCCAGCAGTTACGGCGGGAAAGGCGAGACCCAGTACTTC. The chain recombines TRBV6-5 with TRBJ2-5, with D maybe TRBD2 (6 bases). The CDR3 runs 14 residues. Germline values: CDR1 MNHEY, CDR2 SVGAGI. Trimming removed 2 bases from V and 5 bases from J, with 12 bases in between.

V is TRBV4-2 and J is TRBJ1-2; TRBD1 matches 9 bases. CDR3 length equals 15 residues. J was trimmed by 4 bases and V by 0 bases; bases with no gene match: 3. Germline lookup yields CDR1 LGHNA and CDR2 YNFKEQ. The CDR3 sequence is CASSQDRQGGYGYTF. The CDR3 nucleotides read TGTGCCAGCAGCCAAGACAGACAGGGGGGCTATGGCTACACCTTC.

The J gene is TRBJ2-2, the V gene TRBV30, with 9 bases that match TRBD2. The CDR3 is 16 amino acids. From germline, CDR1 is GTSNPN and CDR2 SVGIG (reference sequence). After removal of 3 bases from V and 4 bases from J, the junction contained 9 bases not matched to a gene. CDR3 sequence reads: CAWSYPAGGPTGELFF. CDR3 nucleotides: TGTGCCTGGAGCTACCCTGCGGGAGGGCCCACCGGGGAGCTGTTTTTT.

CDR3 in amino acids: CASRVGTVREKLFF. The CDR3, as DNA: TGTGCCAGTCGAGTCGGGACAGTCAGGGAAAAACTGTTTTTT. The chain links TRBV28 to TRBJ1-4; 7 bases line up with TRBD1. Losses at the gene ends were 9 bases for V and 8 bases for J; bases not matched to a gene: 12. Germline V gene sequence: CDR1 MDHEN, CDR2 SYDVKM. The CDR3 runs 14 residues.

This chain links TRBV7-2 with TRBJ2-2; D might be TRBD1 (6 bases). The CDR3 contains 16 residues. The ends were cut back, 4 bases at V and 1 base at J, with 13 bases in the middle. CDR1 and CDR2 from the germline V gene are SGHTA and FQGNSA. The CDR3 reads CASSSRTAMNTGELFF. The CDR3 DNA sequence: TGTGCCAGCAGCTCTCGGACAGCAATGAACACCGGGGAGCTGTTTTTT.

V and J are TRBV30 and TRBJ1-2; 7 bases are a match to TRBD1. Trimming removed 4 bases from V and 4 bases from J; junction bases left unmatched: 12. The CDR3 consists of 15 residues. CDR1 and CDR2 from the germline V gene are GTSNPN and SVGIG (reference sequence). The CDR3 DNA follows: TGTGCCTGGACCCGCGTAGGGGGCGATAGCTATGGCTACACCTTC. Translated: CAWTRVGGDSYGYTF.

The genes are TRBV18 and TRBJ1-1, with D perhaps TRBD1 (6 bases). The germline CDR1 and CDR2 sequences are KGHSH and LQKENI. The CDR3 extends over 16 amino acids. V lost 0 bases to trimming and J lost 3 bases, with 14 bases between them. The CDR3 loop is CASSPPTGRGHTEAFF. The CDR3 DNA follows: TGTGCCAGCTCACCACCCACAGGGCGGGGGCACACTGAAGCTTTCTTT.

The rearrangement links TRBV4-1 to TRBJ2-7; D remains unclear. V lost 1 base, J lost 2 bases, and 9 bases lay in between. Germline V CDR1 and CDR2: MGHRA, YSYEKL. This CDR3 has 14 amino acids. The chain's CDR3 is CASSQVVPAYEQYF. In DNA form, the CDR3 reads TGCGCCAGCAGCCAAGTTGTCCCTGCCTACGAGCAGTACTTC.

CDR3 in DNA: TGTGCCAGCAGCCTCGGGACAGGGAGCTCCTACGAGCAGTACTTC. The encoded protein is CASSLGTGSSYEQYF. The J gene is TRBJ2-7, the V gene TRBV3-1 (or the pseudogene TRBV3-2); 9 positions agree with TRBD1. Germline V gene sequence: CDR1 LGHDT, CDR2 YNNKEL (reference sequence). V lost 4 bases and J lost 0; bases outside the gene matches: 4. CDR3 length: 15 amino acids.

The V gene is TRBV11-2, the J gene TRBJ2-1; D is unclear. The CDR3 sequence is 15 residues long. From germline, CDR1 is SGHAT and CDR2 FQNNGV. V lost 1 base to trimming and J lost 0 bases, with 7 bases between them. The chain's CDR3 is CASSLAVGSYNEQFF. The CDR3 DNA follows: TGTGCCAGCAGCTTAGCCGTCGGCTCCTACAATGAGCAGTTCTTC.

The chain uses TRBV5-1 and TRBJ2-7, with D perhaps TRBD1 (5 bases). The V gene's germline CDR1 is SGHRS and CDR2 YFSETQ. V was pared by 2 bases and J by 6 bases, with 9 bases between. This CDR3 is 12 amino acids long. CDR3 in DNA: TGCGCCAGCAGCTTCGGGCAGGGCGAGCAGTACTTC. Protein sequence: CASSFGQGEQYF.

The V gene is TRBV30, the J gene TRBJ2-7; D is possibly TRBD2 (7 bases). Trimming removed 0 bases from V and 7 bases from J, with 13 bases in between. This CDR3 has 13 residues. Per the germline V gene, CDR1 is GTSNPN and CDR2 is SVGIG (reference sequence). CDR3: CAWSVRGAREQYF. In DNA form, the CDR3 reads TGTGCCTGGAGTGTACGGGGGGCGAGGGAGCAGTACTTC.

This clone is a singleton in its sample. The V gene is TRBV12-5, the J gene TRBJ2-7, with a possible D match to TRBD2 (6 bases). CDR1 LGHNT and CDR2 FRNRAP come from the germline V gene. V dropped 3 bases and J dropped 2 bases, with 14 bases sitting between them. The CDR3 contains 15 residues. As DNA, the CDR3 is TGTGCTAGTGGTTTAGGCGTGCGGGGAGCCTACGAGCAGTACTTC. It translates to CASGLGVRGAYEQYF. Using reference TRBV12-5 and TRBJ2-7 for the parts outside the CDR3, the full variable domain is DARVTQTPRHKVTEMGQEVTMRCQPILGHNTVFWYRQTMMQGLELLAYFRNRAPLDDSGMPKDRFSAEMPDATLATLKIQPSEPRDSAVYFCASGLGVRGAYEQYFGPGTRLTVT.